This T cell receptor beta chain was identified during a study of blood T cell repertoires in COVID-19. Per germline, CDR1 SGDLS and CDR2 YYNGEE. This CDR3 contains 15 residues. V dropped 1 base and J dropped 3; count of bases not matched to a gene: 3. Here immunoSEQ multiplex PCR was the method, and the copy in TCRdb shows in-frame clones only, minus some. The repertoire holds about 190,000 clones, with around 84% as singletons. The source material was PBMCs or T cells enriched from blood (not recorded which). The receptor comes from a woman aged 30 to 39 who had recovered from COVID-19. The chain couples TRBV9 to TRBJ1-1; 10 nucleotides align to TRBD1. The CDR3 protein is CASSVIGTGDTEAFF. The CDR3 DNA reads as TGTGCCAGCAGCGTAATTGGGACAGGGGACACTGAAGCTTTCTTT.